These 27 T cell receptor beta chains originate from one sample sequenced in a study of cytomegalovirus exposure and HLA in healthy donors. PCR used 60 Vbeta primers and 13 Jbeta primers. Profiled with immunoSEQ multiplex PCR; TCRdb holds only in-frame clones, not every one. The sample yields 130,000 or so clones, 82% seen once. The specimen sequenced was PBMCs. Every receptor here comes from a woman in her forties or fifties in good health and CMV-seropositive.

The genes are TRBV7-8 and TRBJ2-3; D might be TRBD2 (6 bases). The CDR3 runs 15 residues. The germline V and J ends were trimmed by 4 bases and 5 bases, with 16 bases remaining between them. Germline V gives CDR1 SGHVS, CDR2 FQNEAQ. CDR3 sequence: CASSSPEGGGDTQYF. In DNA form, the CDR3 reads TGTGCCAGCAGCTCCCCGGAGGGAGGAGGAGATACGCAGTATTTT. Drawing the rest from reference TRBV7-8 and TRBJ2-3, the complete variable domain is GAGVSQSPRYKVAKRGQDVALRCDPISGHVSLFWYQQALGQGPEFLTYFQNEAQLDKSGLPSDRFFAERPEGSVSTLKIQRTQQEDSAVYLCASSSPEGGGDTQYFGPGTRLTVL.

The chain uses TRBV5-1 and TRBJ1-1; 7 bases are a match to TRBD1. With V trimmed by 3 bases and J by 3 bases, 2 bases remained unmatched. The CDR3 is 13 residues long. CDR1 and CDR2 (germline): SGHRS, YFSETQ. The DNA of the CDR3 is TGCGCCAGCAGCTCCACAGGGGACACTGAAGCTTTCTTT. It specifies CASSSTGDTEAFF.

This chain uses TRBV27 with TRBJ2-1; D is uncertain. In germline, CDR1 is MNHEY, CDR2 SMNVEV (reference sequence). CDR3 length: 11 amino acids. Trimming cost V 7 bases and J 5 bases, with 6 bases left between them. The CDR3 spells CASIRDNEQFF. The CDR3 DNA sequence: TGTGCCAGCATCCGGGACAATGAGCAGTTCTTC.

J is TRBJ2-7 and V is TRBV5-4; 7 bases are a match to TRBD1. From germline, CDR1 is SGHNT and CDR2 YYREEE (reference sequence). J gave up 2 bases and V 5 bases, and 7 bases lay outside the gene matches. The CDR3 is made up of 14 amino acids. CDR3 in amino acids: CASRSGQQPYEQYF. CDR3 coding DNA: TGTGCCAGCAGATCGGGACAGCAGCCCTACGAGCAGTACTTC.

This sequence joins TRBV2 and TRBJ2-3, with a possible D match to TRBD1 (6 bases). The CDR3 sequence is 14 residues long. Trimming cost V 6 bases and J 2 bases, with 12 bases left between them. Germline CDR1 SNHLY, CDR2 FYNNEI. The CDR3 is CASSEDRTTDTQYF. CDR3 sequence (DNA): TGTGCCAGCAGCGAGGACAGAACCACAGATACGCAGTATTTT.

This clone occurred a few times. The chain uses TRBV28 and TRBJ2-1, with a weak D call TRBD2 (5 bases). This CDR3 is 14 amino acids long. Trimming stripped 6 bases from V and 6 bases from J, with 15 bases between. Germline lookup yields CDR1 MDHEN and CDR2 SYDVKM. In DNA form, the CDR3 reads TGTGCCAGCAGAGAGGGTTATGAAGGCAATGAGCAGTTCTTC. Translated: CASREGYEGNEQFF.

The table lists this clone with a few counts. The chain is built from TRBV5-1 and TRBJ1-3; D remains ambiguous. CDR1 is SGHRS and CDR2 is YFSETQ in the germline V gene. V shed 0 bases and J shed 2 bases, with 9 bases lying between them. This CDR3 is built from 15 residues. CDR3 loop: CASSLDSRAGNTIYF. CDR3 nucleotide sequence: TGCGCCAGCAGCTTGGACAGTCGAGCTGGAAACACCATATATTTT.

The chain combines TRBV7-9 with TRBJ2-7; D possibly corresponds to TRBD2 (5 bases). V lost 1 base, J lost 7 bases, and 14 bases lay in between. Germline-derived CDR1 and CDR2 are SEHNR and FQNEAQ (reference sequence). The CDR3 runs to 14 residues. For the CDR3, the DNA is TGTGCCAGCAGCTTAGATCCGAACTCGGGGGAGCAGTACTTC. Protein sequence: CASSLDPNSGEQYF.

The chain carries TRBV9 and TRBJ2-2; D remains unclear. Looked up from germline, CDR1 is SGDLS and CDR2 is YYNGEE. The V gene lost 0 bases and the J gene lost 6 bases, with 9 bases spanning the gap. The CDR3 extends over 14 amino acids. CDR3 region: CASSVDSFSGELFF. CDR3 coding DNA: TGTGCCAGCAGCGTAGATTCATTTTCCGGGGAGCTGTTTTTT. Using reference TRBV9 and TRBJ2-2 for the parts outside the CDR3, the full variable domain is DSGVTQTPKHLITATGQRVTLRCSPRSGDLSVYWYQQSLDQGLQFLIQYYNGEERAKGNILERFSAQQFPDLHSELNLSSLELGDSALYFCASSVDSFSGELFFGEGSRLTVL.

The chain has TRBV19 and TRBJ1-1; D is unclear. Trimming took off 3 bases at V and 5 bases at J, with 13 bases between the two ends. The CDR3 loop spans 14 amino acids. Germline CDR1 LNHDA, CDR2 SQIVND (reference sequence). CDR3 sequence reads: CASSMLGVETEAFF. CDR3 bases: TGTGCCAGTAGTATGCTCGGGGTAGAGACTGAAGCTTTCTTT.

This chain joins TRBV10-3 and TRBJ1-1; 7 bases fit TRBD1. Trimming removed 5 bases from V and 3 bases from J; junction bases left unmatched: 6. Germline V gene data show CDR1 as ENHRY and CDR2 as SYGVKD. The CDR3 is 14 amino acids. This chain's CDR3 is CAISPTGSHTEAFF. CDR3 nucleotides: TGTGCCATCAGTCCGACAGGGTCCCACACTGAAGCTTTCTTT.

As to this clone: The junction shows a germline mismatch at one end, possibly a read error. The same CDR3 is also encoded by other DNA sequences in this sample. CDR3 region: CASSLDSGVNTGELFF. CDR3 nucleotide sequence: TGCGCCAGCAGCTTAGATAGCGGGGTGAACACCGGGGAGCTGTTTTTT. This rearrangement joins TRBV11-3 to TRBJ2-2, with 8 bases that match TRBD2. Germline V lookup: CDR1 SGHNT, CDR2 YENEEA. CDR3 length: 16 amino acids.

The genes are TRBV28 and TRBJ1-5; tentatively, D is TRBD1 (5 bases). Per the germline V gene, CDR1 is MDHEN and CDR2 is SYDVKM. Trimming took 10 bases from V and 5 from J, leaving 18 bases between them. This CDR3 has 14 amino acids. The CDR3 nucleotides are TGTGCCACCCAATTTGGGGCGGGAGATCAGCCCCAGCATTTT. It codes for CATQFGAGDQPQHF.

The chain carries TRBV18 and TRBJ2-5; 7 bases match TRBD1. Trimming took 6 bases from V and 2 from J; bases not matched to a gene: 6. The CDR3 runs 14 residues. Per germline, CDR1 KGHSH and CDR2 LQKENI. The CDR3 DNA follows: TGTGCCAGCTCGTCCAGGGACAGACAAGAGACCCAGTACTTC. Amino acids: CASSSRDRQETQYF.

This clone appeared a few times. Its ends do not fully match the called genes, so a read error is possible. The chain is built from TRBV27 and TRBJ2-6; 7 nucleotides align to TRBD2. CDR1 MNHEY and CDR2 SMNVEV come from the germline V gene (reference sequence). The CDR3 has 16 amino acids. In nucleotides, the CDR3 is TGTGCCAGCAGCAACCTCGGGGGGTCTGGGGCCAACGGCCTGACTTTC. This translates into CASSNLGGSGANGLTF. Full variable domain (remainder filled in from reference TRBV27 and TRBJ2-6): EAQVTQNPRYLITVTGKKLTVTCSQNMNHEYMSWYRQDPGLGLRQIYYSMNVEVTDKGDVPEGYKVSRKEKRNFPLILESPSPNQTSLYFCASSNLGGSGANGLTFGAGSRLTVL.

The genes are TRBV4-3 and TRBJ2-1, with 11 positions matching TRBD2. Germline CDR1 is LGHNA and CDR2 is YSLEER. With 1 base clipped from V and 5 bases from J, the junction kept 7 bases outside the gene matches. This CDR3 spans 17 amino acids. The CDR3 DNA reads TGCGCCAGCAGCCAAGTGCTAGCGGGGGGCGTGGACAATGAGCAGTTCTTC. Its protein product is CASSQVLAGGVDNEQFF.

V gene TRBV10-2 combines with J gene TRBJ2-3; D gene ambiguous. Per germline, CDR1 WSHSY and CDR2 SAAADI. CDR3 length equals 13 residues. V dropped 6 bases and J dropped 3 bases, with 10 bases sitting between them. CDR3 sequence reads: CASRLQVTDTQYF. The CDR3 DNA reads TGCGCCAGCAGGTTGCAGGTGACAGATACGCAGTATTTT.

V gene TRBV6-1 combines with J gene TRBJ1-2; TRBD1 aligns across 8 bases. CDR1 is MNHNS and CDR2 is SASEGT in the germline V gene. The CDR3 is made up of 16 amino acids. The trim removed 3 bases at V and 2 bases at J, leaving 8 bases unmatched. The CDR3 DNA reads TGTGCCAGCAGTGAGCGGTTGTCAGGGGGCAACTATGGCTACACCTTC. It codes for CASSERLSGGNYGYTF.

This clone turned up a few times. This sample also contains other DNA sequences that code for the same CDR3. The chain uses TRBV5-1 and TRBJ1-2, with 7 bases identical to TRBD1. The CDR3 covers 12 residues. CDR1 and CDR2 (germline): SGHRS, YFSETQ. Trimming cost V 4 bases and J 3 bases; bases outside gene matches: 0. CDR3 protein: CASSQGDYGYTF. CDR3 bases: TGCGCCAGCAGCCAGGGGGACTATGGCTACACCTTC.

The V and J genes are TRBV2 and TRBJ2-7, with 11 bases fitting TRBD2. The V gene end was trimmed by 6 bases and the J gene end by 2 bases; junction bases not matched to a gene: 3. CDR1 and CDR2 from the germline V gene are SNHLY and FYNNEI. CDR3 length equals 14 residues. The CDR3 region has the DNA TGTGCCAGCAGGCGACTAGCGGGAACCTACGAGCAGTACTTC. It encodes CASRRLAGTYEQYF.

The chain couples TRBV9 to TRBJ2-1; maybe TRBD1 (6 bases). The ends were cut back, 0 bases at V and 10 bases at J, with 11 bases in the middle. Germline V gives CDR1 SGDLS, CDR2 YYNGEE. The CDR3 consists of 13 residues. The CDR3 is CASSVVLGTEQFF. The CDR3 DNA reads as TGTGCCAGCAGCGTAGTTTTGGGGACAGAGCAGTTCTTC. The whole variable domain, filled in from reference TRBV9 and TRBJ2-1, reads DSGVTQTPKHLITATGQRVTLRCSPRSGDLSVYWYQQSLDQGLQFLIQYYNGEERAKGNILERFSAQQFPDLHSELNLSSLELGDSALYFCASSVVLGTEQFFGPGTRLTVL.

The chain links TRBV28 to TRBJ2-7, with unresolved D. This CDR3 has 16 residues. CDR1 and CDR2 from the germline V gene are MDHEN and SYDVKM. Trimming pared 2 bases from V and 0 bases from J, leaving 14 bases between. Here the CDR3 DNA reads TGTGCCAGCAGTTTAGATTACGGCGGAAGCTCCTACGAGCAGTACTTC. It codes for CASSLDYGGSSYEQYF.

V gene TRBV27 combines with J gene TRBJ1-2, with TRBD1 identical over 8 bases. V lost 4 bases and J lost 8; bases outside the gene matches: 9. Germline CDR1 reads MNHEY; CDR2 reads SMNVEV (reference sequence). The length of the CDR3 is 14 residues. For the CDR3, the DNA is TGTGCCAGCAGTTCACAGGGGGGGGAGAGCGGCTACACCTTC. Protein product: CASSSQGGESGYTF.

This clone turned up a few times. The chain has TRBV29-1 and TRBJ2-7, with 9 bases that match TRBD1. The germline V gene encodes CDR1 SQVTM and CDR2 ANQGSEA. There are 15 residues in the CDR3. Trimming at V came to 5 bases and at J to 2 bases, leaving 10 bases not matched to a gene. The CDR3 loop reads CSVTGQGQNPYEQYF. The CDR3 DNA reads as TGCAGCGTTACGGGACAGGGCCAAAACCCCTACGAGCAGTACTTC.

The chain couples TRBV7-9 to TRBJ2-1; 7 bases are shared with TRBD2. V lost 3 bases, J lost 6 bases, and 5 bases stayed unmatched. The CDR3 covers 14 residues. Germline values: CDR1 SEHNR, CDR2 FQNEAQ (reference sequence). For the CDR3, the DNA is TGTGCCAGCAGCTTGGCGGGAGCGTTCAATGAGCAGTTCTTC. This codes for CASSLAGAFNEQFF.

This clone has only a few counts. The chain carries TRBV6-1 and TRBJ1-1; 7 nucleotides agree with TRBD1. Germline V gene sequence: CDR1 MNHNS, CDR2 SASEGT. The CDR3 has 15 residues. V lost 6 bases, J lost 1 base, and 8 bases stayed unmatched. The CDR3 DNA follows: TGTGCCAGCAGACCAAACAGGGGACCGAACACTGAAGCTTTCTTT. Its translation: CASRPNRGPNTEAFF.

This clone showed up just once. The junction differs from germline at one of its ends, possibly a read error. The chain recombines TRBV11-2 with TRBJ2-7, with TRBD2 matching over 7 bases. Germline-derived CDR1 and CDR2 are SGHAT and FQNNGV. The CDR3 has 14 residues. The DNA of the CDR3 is TGTGCCAGCAGCTTAGACCTATACGCGGGGGTTATGTCCTTC. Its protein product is CASSLDLYAGVMSF.